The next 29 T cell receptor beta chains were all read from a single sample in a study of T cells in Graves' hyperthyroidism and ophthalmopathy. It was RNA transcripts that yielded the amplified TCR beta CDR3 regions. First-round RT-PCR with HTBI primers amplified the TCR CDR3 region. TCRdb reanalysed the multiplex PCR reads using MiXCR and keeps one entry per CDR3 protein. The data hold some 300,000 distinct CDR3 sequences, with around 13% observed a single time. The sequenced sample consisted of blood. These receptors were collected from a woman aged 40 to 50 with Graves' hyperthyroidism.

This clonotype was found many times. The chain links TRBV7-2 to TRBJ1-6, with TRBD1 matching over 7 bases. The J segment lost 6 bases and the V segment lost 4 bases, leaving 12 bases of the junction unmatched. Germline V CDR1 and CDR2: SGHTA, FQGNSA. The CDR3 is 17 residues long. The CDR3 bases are TGTGCCAGCAGCTCCTTCTCAGGGGGGCGGGGTAATTCACCCCTCCACTTT. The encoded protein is CASSSFSGGRGNSPLHF.

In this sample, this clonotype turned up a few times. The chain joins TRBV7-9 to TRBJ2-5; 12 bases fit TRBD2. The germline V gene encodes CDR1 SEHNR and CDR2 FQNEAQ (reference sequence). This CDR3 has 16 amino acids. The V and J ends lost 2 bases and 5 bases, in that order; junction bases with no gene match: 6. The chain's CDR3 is CASSLLAGGPTETQYF. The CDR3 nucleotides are TGTGCCAGCAGCTTACTAGCGGGAGGGCCAACCGAGACCCAGTACTTC.

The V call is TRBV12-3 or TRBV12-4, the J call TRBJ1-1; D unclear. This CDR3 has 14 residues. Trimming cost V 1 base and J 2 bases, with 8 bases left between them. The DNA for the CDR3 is TGTGCCAGCAGTTTAGGTTCCAGTAACACTGAAGCTTTCTTT. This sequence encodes CASSLGSSNTEAFF.

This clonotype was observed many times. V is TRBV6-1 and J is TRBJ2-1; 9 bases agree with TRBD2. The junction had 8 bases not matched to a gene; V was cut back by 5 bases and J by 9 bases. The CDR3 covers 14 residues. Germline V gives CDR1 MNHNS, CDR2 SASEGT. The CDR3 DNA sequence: TGTGCCAGCAGTTGGCGGGAGGGCCGAAGTGAGCAGTTCTTC. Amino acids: CASSWREGRSEQFF.

The CDR3 region is CSVRTGLETEAFF. The CDR3 bases are TGCAGCGTCCGGACAGGGCTGGAGACTGAAGCTTTCTTT. The chain links TRBV29-1 to TRBJ1-1, with 8 positions matching TRBD1. This CDR3 has 13 residues. Germline lookup yields CDR1 SQVTM and CDR2 ANQGSEA. The V segment lost 6 bases and the J segment 5 bases; nucleotides outside the gene matches: 8. Variable domain in full (rest from reference TRBV29-1 and TRBJ1-1): SAVISQKPSRDICQRGTSLTIQCQVDSQVTMMFWYRQQPGQSLTLIATANQGSEATYESGFVIDKFPISRPNLTFSTLTVSNMSPEDSSIYLCSVRTGLETEAFFGQGTRLTVV.

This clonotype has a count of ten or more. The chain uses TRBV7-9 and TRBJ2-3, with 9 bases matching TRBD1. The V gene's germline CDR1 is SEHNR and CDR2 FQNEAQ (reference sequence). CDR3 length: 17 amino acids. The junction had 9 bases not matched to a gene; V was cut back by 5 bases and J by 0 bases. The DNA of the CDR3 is TGTGCCAGCAGCCCTGGGGGACAGGGTGAGAGCACAGATACGCAGTATTTT. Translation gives CASSPGGQGESTDTQYF.

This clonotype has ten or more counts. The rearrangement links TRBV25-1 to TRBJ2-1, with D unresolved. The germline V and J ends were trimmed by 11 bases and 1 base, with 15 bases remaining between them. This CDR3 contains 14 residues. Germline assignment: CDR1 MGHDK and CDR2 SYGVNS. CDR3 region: CASGGLGSYNEQFF. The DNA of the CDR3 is TGTGCCTCAGGTGGGCTAGGATCCTACAATGAGCAGTTCTTC.

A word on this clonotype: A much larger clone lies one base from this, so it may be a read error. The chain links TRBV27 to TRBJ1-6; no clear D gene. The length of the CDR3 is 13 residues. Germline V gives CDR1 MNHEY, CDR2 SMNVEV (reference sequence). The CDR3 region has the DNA TGTGCCATCAGTTTCCACAATTCGGCACCCCTCCACTTT. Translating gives CAISFHNSAPLHF.

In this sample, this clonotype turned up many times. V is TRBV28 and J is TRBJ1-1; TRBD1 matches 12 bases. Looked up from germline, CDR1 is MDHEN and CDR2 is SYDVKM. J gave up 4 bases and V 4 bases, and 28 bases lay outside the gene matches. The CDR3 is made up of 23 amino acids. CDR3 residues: CASSSKKYSTWGTGGGLGTEAFF. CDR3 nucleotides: TGTGCCAGCAGTTCCAAAAAATACTCAACCTGGGGGACAGGGGGCGGTTTGGGCACTGAAGCTTTCTTT.

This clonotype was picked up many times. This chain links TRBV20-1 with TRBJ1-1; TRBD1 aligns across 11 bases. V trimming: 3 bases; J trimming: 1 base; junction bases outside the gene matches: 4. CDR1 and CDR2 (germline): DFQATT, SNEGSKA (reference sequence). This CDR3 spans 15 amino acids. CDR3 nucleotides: TGCAGTGCTAGGGGGACAGGGGGGAAGAACACTGAAGCTTTCTTT. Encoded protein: CSARGTGGKNTEAFF.

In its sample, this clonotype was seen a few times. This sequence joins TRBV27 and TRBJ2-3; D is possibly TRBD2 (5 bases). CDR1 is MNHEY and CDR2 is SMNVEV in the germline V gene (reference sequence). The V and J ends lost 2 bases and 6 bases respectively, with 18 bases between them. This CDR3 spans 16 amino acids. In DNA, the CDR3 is TGTGCCAGCAGTTTAGTAGGTTCGGGGAAAGCGGATACGCAGTATTTT. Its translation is CASSLVGSGKADTQYF.

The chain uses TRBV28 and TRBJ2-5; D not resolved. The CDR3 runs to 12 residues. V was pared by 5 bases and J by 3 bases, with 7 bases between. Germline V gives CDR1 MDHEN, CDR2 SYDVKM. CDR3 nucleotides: TGTGCCAGCAGTCCCTATAAAGAGACCCAGTACTTC. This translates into CASSPYKETQYF.

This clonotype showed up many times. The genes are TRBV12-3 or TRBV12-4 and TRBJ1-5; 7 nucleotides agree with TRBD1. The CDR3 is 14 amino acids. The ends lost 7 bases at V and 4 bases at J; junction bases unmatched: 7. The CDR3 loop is CASTLGQINQPQHF. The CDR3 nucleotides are TGTGCCAGCACCCTGGGACAGATAAATCAGCCCCAGCATTTT.

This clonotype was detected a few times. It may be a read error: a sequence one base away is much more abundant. Here the CDR3 DNA reads TGTGCCAGCAGCCAAGAATCCTACGAGCAGTACTTC. Its protein is CASSQESYEQYF. This sequence joins TRBV3-1 and TRBJ2-7; D call uncertain. The CDR3 totals 12 residues. Per germline, CDR1 LGHDT and CDR2 YNNKEL (reference sequence). V shed 0 bases and J shed 1 base, with 1 base lying between them.

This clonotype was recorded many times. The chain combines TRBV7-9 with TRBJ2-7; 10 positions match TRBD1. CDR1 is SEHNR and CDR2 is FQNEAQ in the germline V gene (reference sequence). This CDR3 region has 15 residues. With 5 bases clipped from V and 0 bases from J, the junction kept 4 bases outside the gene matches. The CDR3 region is CASSARDRGSYEQYF. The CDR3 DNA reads TGTGCCAGCAGCGCAAGGGACAGGGGCTCCTACGAGCAGTACTTC. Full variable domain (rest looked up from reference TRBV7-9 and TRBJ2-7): DTGVSQNPRHKITKRGQNVTFRCDPISEHNRLYWYRQTLGQGPEFLTYFQNEAQLEKSRLLSDRFSAERPKGSFSTLEIQRTEQGDSAMYLCASSARDRGSYEQYFGPGTRLTVT.

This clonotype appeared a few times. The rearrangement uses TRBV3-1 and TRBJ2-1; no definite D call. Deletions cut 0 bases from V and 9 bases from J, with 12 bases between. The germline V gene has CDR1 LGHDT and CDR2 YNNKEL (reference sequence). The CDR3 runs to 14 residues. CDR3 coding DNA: TGTGCCAGCAGCCAAGATGAGAGGCCCTCTGAGCAGTTCTTC. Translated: CASSQDERPSEQFF.

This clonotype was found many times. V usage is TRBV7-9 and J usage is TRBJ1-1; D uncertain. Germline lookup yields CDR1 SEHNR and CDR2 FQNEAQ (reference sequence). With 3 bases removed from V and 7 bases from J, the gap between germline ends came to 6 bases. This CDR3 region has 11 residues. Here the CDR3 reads CASSLYGEAFF. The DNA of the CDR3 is TGTGCCAGCAGCTTGTACGGTGAAGCTTTCTTT.

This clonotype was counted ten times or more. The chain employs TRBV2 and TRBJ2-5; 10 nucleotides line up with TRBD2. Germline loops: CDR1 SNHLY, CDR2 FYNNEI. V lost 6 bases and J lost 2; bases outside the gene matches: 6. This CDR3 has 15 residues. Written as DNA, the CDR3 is TGTGCCAGCAGCGTGGGACTAGCGCAGCAAGAGACCCAGTACTTC. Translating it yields CASSVGLAQQETQYF. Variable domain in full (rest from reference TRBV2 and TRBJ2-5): EPEVTQTPSHQVTQMGQEVILRCVPISNHLYFYWYRQILGQKVEFLVSFYNNEISEKSEIFDDQFSVERPDGSNFTLKIRSTKLEDSAMYFCASSVGLAQQETQYFGPGTRLLVL.

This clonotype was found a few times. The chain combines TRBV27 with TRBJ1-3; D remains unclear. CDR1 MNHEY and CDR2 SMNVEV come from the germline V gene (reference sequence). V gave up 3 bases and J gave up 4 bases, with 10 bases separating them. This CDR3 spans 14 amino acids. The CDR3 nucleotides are TGTGCCAGCAGTTTTTCCCAGACCGGAAACACCATATATTTT. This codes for CASSFSQTGNTIYF.

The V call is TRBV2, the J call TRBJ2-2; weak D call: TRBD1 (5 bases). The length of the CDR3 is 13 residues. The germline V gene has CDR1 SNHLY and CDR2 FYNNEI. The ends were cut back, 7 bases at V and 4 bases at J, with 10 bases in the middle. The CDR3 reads CASTLQGTGELFF. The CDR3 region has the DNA TGTGCCAGCACCTTGCAGGGCACCGGGGAGCTGTTTTTT. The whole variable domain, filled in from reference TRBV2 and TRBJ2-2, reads EPEVTQTPSHQVTQMGQEVILRCVPISNHLYFYWYRQILGQKVEFLVSFYNNEISEKSEIFDDQFSVERPDGSNFTLKIRSTKLEDSAMYFCASTLQGTGELFFGEGSRLTVL.

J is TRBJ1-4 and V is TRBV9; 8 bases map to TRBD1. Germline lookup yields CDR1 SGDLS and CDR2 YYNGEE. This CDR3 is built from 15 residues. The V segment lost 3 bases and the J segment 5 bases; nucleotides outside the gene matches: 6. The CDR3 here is CASSARQGRNEKLFF. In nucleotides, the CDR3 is TGTGCCAGCAGCGCCCGACAGGGGAGAAATGAAAAACTGTTTTTT.

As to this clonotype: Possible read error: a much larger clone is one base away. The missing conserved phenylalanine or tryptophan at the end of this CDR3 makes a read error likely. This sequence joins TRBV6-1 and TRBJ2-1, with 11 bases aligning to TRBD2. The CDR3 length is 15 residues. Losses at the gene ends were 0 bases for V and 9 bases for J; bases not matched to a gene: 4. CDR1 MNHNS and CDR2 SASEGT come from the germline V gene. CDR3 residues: CASSEALAGEVEQFL. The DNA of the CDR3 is TGTGCCAGCAGTGAAGCACTAGCGGGAGAGGTTGAGCAGTTCCTC.

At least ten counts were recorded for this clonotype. CDR3 nucleotides: TGTGCCAGCAGTTTATGGACAGGGGGCAGGGGACGGGGGGGCAATCAGCCCCAGCATTTT. Translating it yields CASSLWTGGRGRGGNQPQHF. V gene TRBV28 combines with J gene TRBJ1-5, with 10 bases lining up with TRBD1. Unmatched junction bases numbered 13, after V lost 0 bases and J lost 2 bases. The CDR3 totals 20 residues. CDR1 MDHEN and CDR2 SYDVKM come from the germline V gene.

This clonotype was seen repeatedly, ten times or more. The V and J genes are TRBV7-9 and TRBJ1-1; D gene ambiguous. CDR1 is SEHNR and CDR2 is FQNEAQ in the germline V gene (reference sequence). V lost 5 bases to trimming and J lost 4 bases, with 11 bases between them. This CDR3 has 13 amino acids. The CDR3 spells CASSRVGGTEAFF. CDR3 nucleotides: TGTGCCAGCAGCCGAGTGGGTGGCACTGAAGCTTTCTTT.

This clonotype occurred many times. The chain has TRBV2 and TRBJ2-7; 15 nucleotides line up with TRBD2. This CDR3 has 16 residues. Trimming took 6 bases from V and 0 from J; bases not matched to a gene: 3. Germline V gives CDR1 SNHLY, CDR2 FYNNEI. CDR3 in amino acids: CASSGTSGRISYEQYF. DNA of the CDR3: TGTGCCAGCAGCGGGACTAGCGGGAGGATCTCCTACGAGCAGTACTTC.

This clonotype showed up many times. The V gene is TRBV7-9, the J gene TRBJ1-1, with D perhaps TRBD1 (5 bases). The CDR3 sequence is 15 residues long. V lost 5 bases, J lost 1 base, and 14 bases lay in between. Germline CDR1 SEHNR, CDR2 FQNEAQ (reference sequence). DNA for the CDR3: TGTGCCAGCAGCCCGCCGTTGGGGCAGAACACTGAAGCTTTCTTT. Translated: CASSPPLGQNTEAFF.

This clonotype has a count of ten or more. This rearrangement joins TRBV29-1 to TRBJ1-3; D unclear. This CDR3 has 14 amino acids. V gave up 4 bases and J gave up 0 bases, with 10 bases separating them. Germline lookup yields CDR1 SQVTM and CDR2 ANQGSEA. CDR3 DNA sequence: TGCAGCGTTGGGCAGGCGAGCTCTGGAAACACCATATATTTT. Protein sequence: CSVGQASSGNTIYF.

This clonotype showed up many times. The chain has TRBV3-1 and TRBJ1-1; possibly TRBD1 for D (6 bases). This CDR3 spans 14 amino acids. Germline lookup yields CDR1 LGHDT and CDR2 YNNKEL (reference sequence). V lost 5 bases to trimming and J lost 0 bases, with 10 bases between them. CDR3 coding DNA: TGTGCCAGCAGCAGACAGGTTCTGAACACTGAAGCTTTCTTT. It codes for CASSRQVLNTEAFF.

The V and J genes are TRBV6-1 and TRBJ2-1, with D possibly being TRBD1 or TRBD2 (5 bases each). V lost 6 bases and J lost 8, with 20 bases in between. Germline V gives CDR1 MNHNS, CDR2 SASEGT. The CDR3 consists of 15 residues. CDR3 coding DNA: TGTGCCAGCAGCCAAGTGGGGGTGGGAAGCCATGAGCAGTTCTTC. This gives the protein CASSQVGVGSHEQFF.